This T cell receptor beta chain was captured by sequencing in a study of CD8+ T cells in alopecia areata. Study results and limitations: Scalp clonality and expanded CD8+ clones among the top 100 showed significant decreases with tofacitinib. Compared with normal scalp, lesional scalp had higher clonality and more expanded CD8+ clones.

The treatment denotes: oral pan-JAK inhibitor, 5-10 mg twice daily. Once RNA had been extracted, it was reverse transcribed into cDNA to act as the sequencing template. TCRdb's table, derived via immunoSEQ multiplex PCR, lists solely in-frame clones and lacks some. The table includes more than 150,000 clones, 60% detected once. Worth noting for this clone: Its antigen remains unknown. This CDR3 is also generated by other DNA sequences in the sample.

Sample: CD4+ T cells sorted from blood, taken at week 4, from a patient treated with tofacitinib. This sequence was found in a human donor with alopecia areata.

CDR3 sequence reads: CASSLGRSYGYTF. The DNA of the CDR3 is TGTGCCAGCAGCTTAGGACGGAGCTATGGCTACACCTTC. The chain employs TRBV7-2 and TRBJ1-2; D not resolved. V dropped 1 base and J dropped 4 bases, with 7 bases sitting between them. Germline loops: CDR1 SGHTA, CDR2 FQGNSA. There are 13 residues in the CDR3.